This TCR beta chain was documented in a study of blood T cell repertoires in COVID-19. Overall study: Researchers got acute and convalescent COVID-19 samples from the United States, Italy and Spain. From T cells, B-cell-depleted T cells, or PBMCs came the material, which was cDNA or gDNA.

CDR1 and CDR2 (germline): MGHRA, YSYEKL. The CDR3 runs to 17 residues. J lost 3 bases, V lost 1 base, and 11 bases had no gene match. The study recruited people aged about 18 to 89 years across approximately 24 US areas. Sequencing was performed with immunoSEQ multiplex PCR; in TCRdb, only in-frame clones are kept and a portion is missing. Of about 190,000 clones listed, about 88% are singletons. The chain employs TRBV4-1 and TRBJ2-7, with TRBD2 matching 8 bases. Sequencing was done on a sample of PBMCs or T cells enriched from blood (not recorded which). This TCR was recovered from a young woman who had recovered from COVID-19. DNA for the CDR3: TGCGCCAGCAGCCAAGCGCCGACTAGCGCAAACAACTACGAGCAGTACTTC. Amino acid sequence: CASSQAPTSANNYEQYF.